This TCR beta chain was retrieved from a study of T cells in Graves' hyperthyroidism and ophthalmopathy. Study-wide points: With a median lead of roughly 6.2 months before onset, the model predicted ophthalmopathy. Among thyroid clonotypes expanded above 0.001, most also appeared in blood.

Reasons for excluding patients were uncontrolled infection, other autoimmune disease, pregnancy or lactation. RNA transcripts provided the source from which TCR beta CDR3 regions were amplified. Primed by the HTBI set, a first-round RT-PCR was run on the TCR CDR3. TCRdb ran MiXCR on the multiplex PCR reads and lists one entry per CDR3 protein. The table includes hundreds of thousands of distinct CDR3 sequences, roughly 15% detected once. A few counts support this clonotype. The target antigen is unknown. The sequence was obtained from a woman aged 55-70 years with Graves' ophthalmopathy. Sequencing used blood.

CDR3: CASSSRLAAPYEQYF. The CDR3 region has the DNA TGTGCCAGCAGCTCCAGACTAGCGGCGCCCTACGAGCAGTACTTC. The V call is TRBV13, the J call TRBJ2-7; 9 nucleotides align to TRBD2. Germline loops: CDR1 PRHDT, CDR2 FYEKMQ (reference sequence). The CDR3 runs 15 residues. The ends lost 4 bases at V and 2 bases at J; junction bases unmatched: 6.